The 28 T cell receptor beta chains below come from one sample, sequenced in a study of T-cell reconstitution after alpha-beta-depleted transplantation in children. Whole-study results and caveats: From newly produced T cells came most of the T-cell counts and diversity one year after transplant.

Their cognate antigens are unknown. The TCRbeta library was prepared with unique molecular identifiers. From the PCR reads, TCRdb called clonotypes with MiXCR, one entry per CDR3 protein. Among approximately 300,000 distinct CDR3 sequences, about 7.3% were seen once, and the ten largest hold around 9.8%. Sequenced material: peripheral blood, taken 360 days after TCRalphabeta/CD19-depleted stem cell transplant. These receptors all come from a female patient younger than 10 who had a stem cell transplant for Fanconi anemia, so the T cells may come from the graft donor.

This clonotype was counted ten times or more. The V gene is TRBV11-2, the J gene TRBJ1-2; 8 bases line up with TRBD1. CDR1 is SGHAT, CDR2 FQNNGV, per germline. Trimming took 7 bases from V and 2 from J; bases not matched to a gene: 6. This CDR3 is 14 amino acids long. CDR3 residues: CASTATGVNYGYTF. The CDR3 coding sequence is TGTGCCAGCACCGCGACAGGGGTAAACTATGGCTACACCTTC.

This sequence joins TRBV28 and TRBJ2-7; 10 nucleotides match TRBD2. The CDR3 loop spans 15 amino acids. J was trimmed by 6 bases and V by 4 bases; bases with no gene match: 9. Germline CDR1 is MDHEN and CDR2 is SYDVKM. The CDR3: CASSWSGGGELEQYF. For the CDR3, the DNA is TGTGCCAGCAGTTGGAGCGGGGGGGGAGAGCTCGAGCAGTACTTC.

This clonotype was seen ten or more times. The rearrangement uses TRBV27 and TRBJ2-2; tentatively, D is TRBD1 (5 bases). Trimming removed 2 bases from V and 0 bases from J, with 7 bases in between. This CDR3 contains 15 residues. Germline V gene data show CDR1 as MNHEY and CDR2 as SMNVEV (reference sequence). The CDR3 protein is CASSLQGSNTGELFF. The CDR3 region has the DNA TGTGCCAGCAGTTTACAGGGTTCGAACACCGGGGAGCTGTTTTTT.

The sample holds a few counts of this clonotype. The rearrangement links TRBV28 to TRBJ1-2; 7 bases map to TRBD1. The germline V gene encodes CDR1 MDHEN and CDR2 SYDVKM. The CDR3 is made up of 17 amino acids. V was clipped by 5 bases and J by 5 bases; unmatched bases: 17. The CDR3 region is CASSERGRGFGLYGYTF. DNA of the CDR3: TGTGCCAGCAGTGAACGTGGCAGGGGGTTTGGCCTATATGGCTACACCTTC.

This clonotype has more than one count but fewer than ten. The chain links TRBV27 to TRBJ2-1; TRBD2 matches 7 bases. Germline loops: CDR1 MNHEY, CDR2 SMNVEV (reference sequence). Trimming took 0 bases from V and 0 from J; bases not matched to a gene: 14. CDR3 length: 20 amino acids. The CDR3 region is CASSLSKSRAGRHSYNEQFF. For the CDR3, the DNA is TGTGCCAGCAGTTTATCGAAATCGAGAGCGGGAAGGCACTCCTACAATGAGCAGTTCTTC.

About this clonotype: A single base separates this from a much larger clone, so it may be a read error. The J gene is TRBJ2-7, the V gene TRBV27; possibly TRBD1 for D (6 bases). The V end was cut by 6 bases, the J end by 6 bases, with 15 bases between. CDR3 length: 13 amino acids. From germline, CDR1 is MNHEY and CDR2 SMNVEV (reference sequence). CDR3 nucleotides: TGTGCCAGCAGAGCAACAGGGTGGCGCGAGCAGTACGTC. Protein product: CASRATGWREQYV.

This clonotype was counted at least ten times. In DNA, the CDR3 is TGTGCCAGCAGTTTATCAGGGGCGGGTGGCTACACCTTC. Translation: CASSLSGAGGYTF. The rearrangement uses TRBV27 and TRBJ1-2; possible D gene TRBD1, 5 bases. Trimming removed 0 bases at V and 7 bases at J, with 9 bases between. From germline, CDR1 is MNHEY and CDR2 SMNVEV (reference sequence). The length of the CDR3 is 13 residues.

This clonotype has a count of ten or more. The chain carries TRBV4-2 and TRBJ2-7; 9 nucleotides line up with TRBD2. Germline CDR1 LGHNA, CDR2 YNFKEQ. Trimming removed 0 bases from V and 6 bases from J; junction bases left unmatched: 9. The CDR3 has 16 amino acids. The CDR3 is CASSQDDSGSVAEQYF. The CDR3, as DNA: TGTGCCAGCAGCCAAGATGATAGCGGGAGTGTGGCCGAGCAGTACTTC.

This clonotype was seen a handful of times. This chain uses TRBV28 with TRBJ2-7, with 13 bases matching TRBD2. From germline, CDR1 is MDHEN and CDR2 SYDVKM. J gave up 0 bases and V 3 bases, and 5 bases lay outside the gene matches. This CDR3 has 17 amino acids. In nucleotides, the CDR3 is TGTGCCAGCAGTTTTAGGGGACTAGCGGGGAACTCCTACGAGCAGTACTTC. Translated, it gives CASSFRGLAGNSYEQYF.

This clonotype came up many times. This rearrangement joins TRBV24-1 to TRBJ2-2; tentatively, D is TRBD2 (5 bases). The germline V gene encodes CDR1 KGHDR and CDR2 SFDVKD. Deletions cut 0 bases from V and 0 bases from J, with 7 bases between. The CDR3 extends over 16 amino acids. CDR3 sequence reads: CATSDLRGTNTGELFF. The DNA of the CDR3 is TGTGCCACCAGTGATTTGCGAGGGACGAACACCGGGGAGCTGTTTTTT.

The J gene is TRBJ2-4, the V gene TRBV27, with no clear D. CDR3 length equals 13 residues. Trimming left V 3 bases short and J 4 bases short, with 7 bases between. Germline loops: CDR1 MNHEY, CDR2 SMNVEV (reference sequence). In DNA form, the CDR3 reads TGTGCCAGCAGTTTCCGCGGTAAAAACATTCAGTACTTC. Its translation: CASSFRGKNIQYF.

This clonotype occurred many times. This rearrangement joins TRBV7-2 to TRBJ1-1; tentatively, D is TRBD1 (5 bases). V shed 4 bases and J shed 1 base, with 13 bases lying between them. This CDR3 is built from 15 residues. The V gene's germline CDR1 is SGHTA and CDR2 FQGNSA. The CDR3 sequence: CASSSLGARNTEAFF. CDR3 DNA sequence: TGTGCCAGCAGCTCCCTAGGGGCAAGGAACACTGAAGCTTTCTTT.

This clonotype was observed many times. V usage is TRBV4-3 and J usage is TRBJ2-1; no firm D call. From germline, CDR1 is LGHNA and CDR2 YSLEER. The CDR3 length is 13 residues. Between the trimmed V and J ends, which lost 2 bases and 5 bases, there was a span of 7 bases. CDR3 sequence (DNA): TGCGCCAGCAGCCAATGGATCGACAATGAGCAGTTCTTC. It translates to CASSQWIDNEQFF.

The CDR3 DNA reads TGCAGTGCTAGTTTGACGACAGCAACCCAAAACATTCAGTACTTC. It yields the protein CSASLTTATQNIQYF. The gene calls are TRBV20-1 and TRBJ2-4, with a tentative D call TRBD1 (5 bases). The CDR3 consists of 15 residues. Germline V lookup: CDR1 DFQATT, CDR2 SNEGSKA (reference sequence). Trimming took off 3 bases at V and 5 bases at J, with 17 bases between the two ends.

This clonotype was seen a few times. The chain combines TRBV7-9 with TRBJ2-7; 8 bases are a match to TRBD1. Germline assignment: CDR1 SEHNR and CDR2 FQNEAQ (reference sequence). This CDR3 has 12 amino acids. J lost 2 bases, V lost 11 bases, and 5 bases had no gene match. The CDR3: CAVWTGPYEQYF. The DNA of the CDR3 is TGTGCCGTGTGGACAGGGCCCTACGAGCAGTACTTC.

The gene calls are TRBV2 and TRBJ1-5; 8 bases fit TRBD1. The CDR3 runs to 15 residues. The V gene's germline CDR1 is SNHLY and CDR2 FYNNEI. Trimming removed 6 bases from V and 1 base from J; junction bases left unmatched: 5. The CDR3 DNA is TGTGCCAGCAGCGAGACAGGGGAGAGCAATCAGCCCCAGCATTTT. This translates into CASSETGESNQPQHF.

CDR3 protein: CASSSLTWRGSTDTQYF. Here the CDR3 DNA reads TGTGCCAGCAGTTCCCTTACGTGGCGGGGGTCCACAGATACGCAGTATTTT. This chain uses TRBV12-3 or TRBV12-4 with TRBJ2-3; TRBD2 agrees at 7 bases. V trimming: 4 bases; J trimming: 2 bases; junction bases outside the gene matches: 12. The CDR3 runs to 17 residues.

The chain carries TRBV6-2 or TRBV6-3 and TRBJ2-1, with 11 bases matching TRBD2. There are 15 residues in the CDR3. In germline, CDR1 is MNHEY, CDR2 SVGEGT. J was trimmed by 4 bases and V by 6 bases; bases with no gene match: 5. DNA of the CDR3: TGTGCCAGCAGGCCGGGACTAGCGGTTTACAATGAGCAGTTCTTC. This translates into CASRPGLAVYNEQFF.

This clonotype was picked up many times. This rearrangement joins TRBV11-2 to TRBJ2-7; the match to TRBD2 covers 14 bases. The V segment lost 4 bases and the J segment 3 bases; nucleotides outside the gene matches: 8. Germline V gene data show CDR1 as SGHAT and CDR2 as FQNNGV. The CDR3 runs 17 residues. In DNA form, the CDR3 reads TGTGCCAGCAGCTGGTCGTGGACTAGCGGGGGGAACTACGAGCAGTACGTC. Protein sequence: CASSWSWTSGGNYEQYV.

In this sample, this clonotype turned up a few times. The V call is TRBV5-1, the J call TRBJ1-2; 7 bases map to TRBD1. With 1 base clipped from V and 4 bases from J, the junction kept 7 bases outside the gene matches. CDR1 SGHRS and CDR2 YFSETQ come from the germline V gene. The CDR3 consists of 15 residues. CDR3 bases: TGCGCCAGCAGCTTGCTGACAGGGAGTTCCTATGGCTACACCTTC. This encodes CASSLLTGSSYGYTF.

This clonotype was seen a few times. V gene TRBV15 combines with J gene TRBJ1-2; D unresolved. V gave up 5 bases and J gave up 10 bases, with 11 bases separating them. The CDR3 totals 11 residues. Germline assignment: CDR1 LNHNV and CDR2 YYDKDF (reference sequence). Here the CDR3 reads CATSWMEVYTF. As DNA, the CDR3 is TGTGCCACCAGCTGGATGGAGGTCTACACCTTC. Using reference TRBV15 and TRBJ1-2 for the parts outside the CDR3, the full variable domain is DAMVIQNPRYQVTQFGKPVTLSCSQTLNHNVMYWYQQKSSQAPKLLFHYYDKDFNNEADTPDNFQSRRPNTSFCFLDIRSPGLGDTAMYLCATSWMEVYTFGSGTRLTVV.

This clonotype appeared many times. The chain couples TRBV6-1 to TRBJ2-3, with D possibly TRBD1 on 6 matching bases. V was shortened by 9 bases and J by 2 bases, with 15 bases between the two germline ends. Germline CDR1 reads MNHNS; CDR2 reads SASEGT. There are 14 residues in the CDR3. The CDR3 is CARELGAPTDTQYF. The CDR3 DNA is TGTGCCAGGGAGTTGGGGGCCCCCACAGATACGCAGTATTTT.

This clonotype was seen ten or more times. The gene calls are TRBV28 and TRBJ1-2; 9 bases are a match to TRBD1. Per the germline V gene, CDR1 is MDHEN and CDR2 is SYDVKM. V was clipped by 5 bases and J by 2 bases; unmatched bases: 3. CDR3 size: 14 residues. The DNA of the CDR3 is TGTGCCAGCAGTGATGGACAGGGGAACTATGGCTACACCTTC. Its translation: CASSDGQGNYGYTF.

This clonotype was seen only a few times. V gene TRBV10-2 combines with J gene TRBJ2-3, with TRBD2 matching over 8 bases. Germline lookup yields CDR1 WSHSY and CDR2 SAAADI. With V trimmed by 6 bases and J by 5 bases, 13 bases remained unmatched. The CDR3 runs to 16 residues. The CDR3 protein is CASRAGLESAQDTQYF. CDR3 in DNA: TGCGCCAGCAGAGCGGGACTAGAATCGGCCCAAGATACGCAGTATTTT.

This clonotype showed up many times. The junction and the germline gene differ at one end; a read error may be behind it. This chain links TRBV18 with TRBJ1-2, with 8 bases aligning to TRBD1. The CDR3 runs to 13 residues. Germline V gives CDR1 KGHSH, CDR2 LQKENI. CDR3 sequence reads: CASSPPNPMDRDF. The CDR3, as DNA: TGTGCCAGCTCACCACCTAACCCCATGGACAGGGACTTC.

The chain combines TRBV9 with TRBJ1-6; D may be TRBD1 (5 bases). CDR3 length: 12 amino acids. The V and J ends lost 4 bases and 13 bases respectively, with 12 bases between them. Germline lookup yields CDR1 SGDLS and CDR2 YYNGEE. CDR3 nucleotides: TGTGCCAGCAGCCCGTCTGGGACCCCCCTCCACTTT. This gives the protein CASSPSGTPLHF. The variable domain in full, completed from reference TRBV9 and TRBJ1-6, reads DSGVTQTPKHLITATGQRVTLRCSPRSGDLSVYWYQQSLDQGLQFLIQYYNGEERAKGNILERFSAQQFPDLHSELNLSSLELGDSALYFCASSPSGTPLHFGNGTRLTVT.

The chain is built from TRBV12-3 or TRBV12-4 and TRBJ2-5; 14 bases match TRBD2. The CDR3 has 15 amino acids. With V trimmed by 5 bases and J by 7 bases, 6 bases remained unmatched. This CDR3 is CASSPGLAGEGTQYF. In nucleotides, the CDR3 is TGTGCCAGCAGTCCGGGACTAGCGGGGGAGGGGACCCAGTACTTC.

This clonotype has ten or more counts. The gene calls are TRBV9 and TRBJ2-1, with unresolved D. Trimming left V 0 bases short and J 4 bases short, with 8 bases between. Germline CDR1 reads SGDLS; CDR2 reads YYNGEE. This CDR3 comprises 14 residues. As DNA, the CDR3 is TGTGCCAGCAGCGTAGAGCCTAGTTACAATGAGCAGTTCTTC. It is translated as CASSVEPSYNEQFF.